This T cell receptor beta chain was identified in a study of T cell clonality in common variable immunodeficiency. Study conclusions and caveats: In common variable immunodeficiency, TCR beta chains reportedly carried fewer deletions and N-nucleotide insertions.

V lost 5 bases to trimming and J lost 3 bases; unmatched junction nucleotides: 6. This CDR3 contains 14 residues. Germline CDR1 and CDR2: DFQATT and SNEGSKA (reference sequence). Patients had low serum IgG, IgA and/or IgM and specific antibody deficiency. Control and CVID samples contributed equal amounts of genomic DNA. Libraries were prepared by immunoSEQ multiplex PCR; TCRdb keeps only in-frame clonotypes and omits some of them. The repertoire yields 28,000 or so clones, none seen only once; the top ten contain approximately 24%. This clone was counted between two and nine times. What it binds is not known. The sequenced fragment ends 3 residues before the CDR3 boundary, so the rest is inferred from the germline J gene.

The sequenced sample consisted of peripheral blood mononuclear cells. This TCR derives from a human donor with common variable immunodeficiency. The chain combines TRBV20-1 with TRBJ2-3; 9 nucleotides line up with TRBD2. The CDR3 protein is CSAGTSRQTDTQYF. The CDR3 DNA, read in part, is TGCAGTGCTGGGACTAGCCGGCAAACAGATACG.